The rows below give T cell receptor beta chains drawn from one sample of a study of shared clonotypes between healthy human individuals. Sequencing was performed with immunoSEQ multiplex PCR; in TCRdb, only in-frame clones are kept and a portion is missing. This table has about 700,000 clones, about 90% appearing once. What was sequenced was naive CD8+ T cells sorted from blood. These receptors were taken from a man between 25 and 39 years old in good health. The CDR3 runs from the conserved cysteine through the conserved F or W. A D gene is named only where the DNA matches it firmly. Not all rows give a size; the values are once, few, many and, for expanded clones, a class.

abundance: .
d_gene: TRBD1
v_gene: TRBV2
j_gene: TRBJ2-7
CDR3nt: TGTGCCAGCAGTGAACGACAGGGTGCATTCCGGGAGCAGTACTTC
CDR3aa: CASSERQGAFREQYF

abundance: .
d_gene: TRBD1
v_gene: TRBV28
j_gene: TRBJ2-5
CDR3nt: TGTGCCAGCAGTTTTCTAACTCCGGGACAGGGGGCTGTGGAGACCCAGTACTTC
CDR3aa: CASSFLTPGQGAVETQYF

abundance: .
d_gene: .
v_gene: TRBV2
j_gene: TRBJ1-1
CDR3nt: TGTGCCAGCAGTGAAGCGCTTCAGGGAGGGGACACTGAAGCTTTCTTT
CDR3aa: CASSEALQGGDTEAFF

abundance: once
d_gene: TRBD2
v_gene: TRBV4-1
j_gene: TRBJ2-7
CDR3nt: TGCGCCAGCAGCCAAGCGGAGGGACTAGCGGGCTACGAGCAGTACTTC
CDR3aa: CASSQAEGLAGYEQYF

abundance: .
d_gene: .
v_gene: TRBV6-4
j_gene: TRBJ2-3
CDR3nt: TGTGCCAGCAGTGACAACTCCGCAGCAGATACGCAGTATTTT
CDR3aa: CASSDNSAADTQYF

abundance: .
d_gene: TRBD2
v_gene: TRBV6-5
j_gene: TRBJ2-3
CDR3nt: TGTGCCACTCGGCGGGGGGAGGGCCTCACAGATACGCAGTATTTT
CDR3aa: CATRRGEGLTDTQYF

abundance: .
d_gene: .
v_gene: TRBV27
j_gene: TRBJ2-1
CDR3nt: TGTGCCAGCAGTCCAAACTACAATGAGCAGTTCTTC
CDR3aa: CASSPNYNEQFF

abundance: .
d_gene: .
v_gene: TRBV11-2
j_gene: TRBJ2-7
CDR3nt: TGTGCCAGCAGCTGGGGTACTACCTACGAGCAGTACTTC
CDR3aa: CASSWGTTYEQYF

abundance: .
d_gene: TRBD2
v_gene: TRBV9
j_gene: TRBJ2-1
CDR3nt: TGTGCCAGCAGCGTAGATTTCGAGCGGGGCTCCTACAATGAGCAGTTCTTC
CDR3aa: CASSVDFERGSYNEQFF

abundance: .
d_gene: TRBD2
v_gene: TRBV6-1
j_gene: TRBJ2-3
CDR3nt: TGTGCCAGCAGTGATTCGGCTAGCGGGACAGATACGCAGTATTTT
CDR3aa: CASSDSASGTDTQYF

abundance: .
d_gene: TRBD2
v_gene: TRBV27
j_gene: TRBJ2-1
CDR3nt: TGTGCCAGCACTCCGAGCGGGAGTAGGACCAATGAGCAGTTCTTC
CDR3aa: CASTPSGSRTNEQFF

abundance: .
d_gene: .
v_gene: TRBV6-5
j_gene: TRBJ2-1
CDR3nt: TGTGCCAGCAGTTACGGCGGAAGCTCCTACAATGAGCAGTTCTTC
CDR3aa: CASSYGGSSYNEQFF

abundance: .
d_gene: .
v_gene: TRBV19
j_gene: TRBJ1-2
CDR3nt: TGTGCCAGTTCCGGTTGGAGTTCGGACTATGGCTACACCTTC
CDR3aa: CASSGWSSDYGYTF

abundance: .
d_gene: TRBD1
v_gene: TRBV10-3
j_gene: TRBJ2-3
CDR3nt: TGTGCCATCAGGGGGGACCAGGGGGCATTAAGCACAGATACGCAGTATTTT
CDR3aa: CAIRGDQGALSTDTQYF

abundance: .
d_gene: TRBD2
v_gene: TRBV9
j_gene: TRBJ2-7
CDR3nt: TGTGCCAGCAGCGTAGGTTCGGGAGGCTACGAGCAGTACTTC
CDR3aa: CASSVGSGGYEQYF

abundance: .
d_gene: .
v_gene: TRBV28
j_gene: TRBJ2-1
CDR3nt: TGTGCCACCCTCTCAACGGAGCCCTACAATGAGCAGTTCTTC
CDR3aa: CATLSTEPYNEQFF

abundance: .
d_gene: .
v_gene: TRBV19
j_gene: TRBJ2-1
CDR3nt: TGTGCCAGTAGTCCGGGACACTACAATGAGCAGTTCTTC
CDR3aa: CASSPGHYNEQFF

abundance: .
d_gene: .
v_gene: TRBV27
j_gene: TRBJ2-5
CDR3nt: TGTGCCAGCAGTTGGGGCTCCTCAGGGGAAGAGACCCAGTACTTC
CDR3aa: CASSWGSSGEETQYF

abundance: .
d_gene: TRBD2
v_gene: TRBV4-3
j_gene: TRBJ2-1
CDR3nt: TGCGCCAGCAGCCAAGATACCAGCGGGGCTTACAATGAGCAGTTCTTC
CDR3aa: CASSQDTSGAYNEQFF

abundance: once
d_gene: TRBD2
v_gene: TRBV7-9
j_gene: TRBJ2-1
CDR3nt: TGTGCCAGCAGCTTAAAGACTAGCGGGATTATGGAGCAGTTCTTC
CDR3aa: CASSLKTSGIMEQFF

abundance: .
d_gene: TRBD1
v_gene: TRBV5-4
j_gene: TRBJ2-7
CDR3nt: TGTGCCAGCAGCCCCCCGGGACAGGCCTACGAGCAGTACTTC
CDR3aa: CASSPPGQAYEQYF

abundance: .
d_gene: TRBD1
v_gene: TRBV7-6
j_gene: TRBJ2-7
CDR3nt: TGTGCCAGCAGCCAAACTCTGGGACAGGGCCACGAGCAGTACTTC
CDR3aa: CASSQTLGQGHEQYF

abundance: .
d_gene: TRBD1
v_gene: TRBV5-1
j_gene: TRBJ2-7
CDR3nt: TGCGCCAGCAGCCCGGGGCCGGGACAGGGCTACGAGCAGTACTTC
CDR3aa: CASSPGPGQGYEQYF

abundance: .
d_gene: TRBD2
v_gene: TRBV7-9
j_gene: TRBJ2-1
CDR3nt: TGTGCCAGCACGGTTCTAGCGGGTAATGAGCAGTTCTTC
CDR3aa: CASTVLAGNEQFF

abundance: .
d_gene: TRBD1
v_gene: TRBV6-4
j_gene: TRBJ1-1
CDR3nt: TGTGCCAGCAGTAGCTCAGGGGGCACTGAAGCTTTCTTT
CDR3aa: CASSSSGGTEAFF

abundance: .
d_gene: .
v_gene: TRBV5-1
j_gene: TRBJ2-7
CDR3nt: TGCGCCAGCAGCTTGGATTCGACAGTCTACTCCTACGAGCAGTACTTC
CDR3aa: CASSLDSTVYSYEQYF

abundance: .
d_gene: .
v_gene: TRBV2
j_gene: TRBJ1-4
CDR3nt: TGTGCCAGCAGTGAAGCGCTTCGGGGGCTGGATGAAAAACTGTTTTTT
CDR3aa: CASSEALRGLDEKLFF

abundance: .
d_gene: .
v_gene: TRBV14
j_gene: TRBJ2-7
CDR3nt: TGTGCCAGCAGCCCAACCCGGGCCCTAGGAGGCGAGCAGTACTTC
CDR3aa: CASSPTRALGGEQYF

abundance: .
d_gene: TRBD1
v_gene: TRBV15
j_gene: TRBJ1-5
CDR3nt: TGTGCCACCAGCAGTACAGGGGCCCACCAGCCCCAGCATTTT
CDR3aa: CATSSTGAHQPQHF

abundance: once
d_gene: .
v_gene: TRBV11-2
j_gene: TRBJ2-2
CDR3nt: TGTGCCAGCAGCTTAAAACCATTTTTGTCCGGGGAGCTGTTTTTT
CDR3aa: CASSLKPFLSGELFF

abundance: .
d_gene: .
v_gene: TRBV7-9
j_gene: TRBJ2-1
CDR3nt: TGTGCCAGCAGCTTACCAAGACTAGTCCATGAGCAGTTCTTC
CDR3aa: CASSLPRLVHEQFF

abundance: few
d_gene: .
v_gene: TRBV7-8
j_gene: TRBJ2-4
CDR3nt: TGTGCCAGCAGCTTAGTGGCAGGCGGCATCCCCGCCAAAAACATTCAGTACTTC
CDR3aa: CASSLVAGGIPAKNIQYF

abundance: .
d_gene: .
v_gene: TRBV27
j_gene: TRBJ2-7
CDR3nt: TGTGCCAGCAGTTCCCTGCCCGGGCCCGTGGGCTACGAGCAGTACTTC
CDR3aa: CASSSLPGPVGYEQYF

abundance: .
d_gene: .
v_gene: TRBV5-6
j_gene: TRBJ2-3
CDR3nt: TGTGCCAGCAGCCGGGGCCGCACAGATACGCAGTATTTT
CDR3aa: CASSRGRTDTQYF

abundance: .
d_gene: .
v_gene: TRBV5-6
j_gene: TRBJ2-3
CDR3nt: TGTGCCAGCAGCGACGGGACACCCTCTAGCACAGATACGCAGTATTTT
CDR3aa: CASSDGTPSSTDTQYF

abundance: .
d_gene: .
v_gene: TRBV5-5
j_gene: TRBJ2-6
CDR3nt: TGTGCCAGCAGCTCTGTGATTGGTGGGGCCAACGTCCTGACTTTC
CDR3aa: CASSSVIGGANVLTF

abundance: .
d_gene: .
v_gene: TRBV9
j_gene: TRBJ2-7
CDR3nt: TGTGCCAGCAGTCAAGGGACTTCCTACGAGCAGTACTTC
CDR3aa: CASSQGTSYEQYF